The 15 T cell receptor beta chains below all came from one sample that was sequenced in a study of CD8 T cells in ankylosing spondylitis (dated by TCRdb to about 2017). Library method: 5' RACE. The sequencer was an Illumina HiSeq 2500. TCRdb's own reprocessing of the public reads used fastp at Q25 and MiXCR and kept productive beta chains. Each CDR3 protein gets just one entry, which takes the most common genes and DNA from the rows behind it. The sample data list fewer than 250,000 distinct CDR3 sequences, and roughly 32% of these were observed just once. 3.5% to 4.5% of the sample is held by the ten biggest clonotypes. The sample comprised blood, either unsorted or a sorted T cell fraction (not recorded which). These receptors were collected from a male donor with ankylosing spondylitis or in good health (not recorded which).

The genes are TRBV11-2 and TRBJ2-6, with D perhaps matching TRBD1 (5 bases). Germline CDR1 SGHAT, CDR2 FQNNGV. This CDR3 has 15 amino acids. Trimming pared 5 bases from V and 0 bases from J, leaving 8 bases between. Here the CDR3 DNA reads TGTGCCAGCAGCCGACAGTTCTCTGGGGCCAACGTCCTGACTTTC. The encoded protein is CASSRQFSGANVLTF.

This clonotype has only a few counts. The CDR3 DNA reads TGTGCCATCAAGGGTATTGGCAACGAGCAGTACTTC. Its protein product is CAIKGIGNEQYF. The chain carries TRBV10-3 and TRBJ2-7; D ambiguous. The germline V gene has CDR1 ENHRY and CDR2 SYGVKD. V was clipped by 7 bases and J by 5 bases, with 12 bases between them. The CDR3 spans 12 residues.

This clonotype was seen at least ten times. The chain recombines TRBV6-5 with TRBJ2-7; a possible D gene is TRBD2 (5 bases). Germline-derived CDR1 and CDR2 are MNHEY and SVGAGI. The CDR3 extends over 14 amino acids. Trimming removed 0 bases at V and 3 bases at J, with 9 bases between. CDR3 residues: CASSYSDGDYEQYF. The CDR3 DNA reads as TGTGCCAGCAGTTACTCGGACGGGGACTACGAGCAGTACTTC.

This sequence joins TRBV20-1 and TRBJ2-2; D ambiguous. This CDR3 contains 16 residues. In germline, CDR1 is DFQATT, CDR2 SNEGSKA (reference sequence). V lost 0 bases to trimming and J lost 0 bases, with 11 bases between them. CDR3 amino acids: CSARDKPASNTGELFF. Written as DNA, the CDR3 is TGCAGTGCTAGAGATAAGCCAGCCTCGAACACCGGGGAGCTGTTTTTT.

The chain joins TRBV20-1 to TRBJ1-1; D is ambiguous. CDR1 and CDR2 from the germline V gene are DFQATT and SNEGSKA (reference sequence). Trimming removed 6 bases at V and 2 bases at J, with 13 bases between. CDR3 length: 13 amino acids. CDR3 DNA sequence: TGCAGTGCCGGGCCTCGGGAAAACACTGAAGCTTTCTTT. As protein: CSAGPRENTEAFF.

This chain joins TRBV20-1 and TRBJ2-1; 8 bases map to TRBD2. This CDR3 comprises 16 residues. Losses at the gene ends were 2 bases for V and 9 bases for J; bases not matched to a gene: 15. Germline-derived CDR1 and CDR2 are DFQATT and SNEGSKA (reference sequence). CDR3 coding DNA: TGCAGTGCTAGACGGCTCGGGGGGGCGCGGAATAGTGAGCAGTTCTTC. This sequence encodes CSARRLGGARNSEQFF.

The chain combines TRBV29-1 with TRBJ2-1; 8 bases agree with TRBD2. The CDR3 length is 12 residues. Per the germline V gene, CDR1 is SQVTM and CDR2 is ANQGSEA. J gave up 9 bases and V 2 bases, and 3 bases lay outside the gene matches. CDR3 in amino acids: CSVEKGLGEQFF. The CDR3 DNA sequence: TGCAGCGTTGAAAAGGGACTAGGTGAGCAGTTCTTC.

This clonotype was detected only once. The CDR3 here is CASSPWDRRFQETQYF. CDR3 coding DNA: TGTGCCAGCTCACCGTGGGACCGGAGATTCCAAGAGACCCAGTACTTC. The chain has TRBV18 and TRBJ2-5; D is perhaps TRBD1 or TRBD2 (5 bases each). This CDR3 comprises 16 residues. CDR1 and CDR2 from the germline V gene are KGHSH and LQKENI. The V end was cut by 3 bases, the J end by 1 base, with 15 bases between.

The rearrangement uses TRBV28 and TRBJ2-5; 8 positions agree with TRBD1. Unmatched junction bases numbered 15, after V lost 4 bases and J lost 5 bases. The CDR3 covers 17 residues. CDR1 and CDR2 (germline): MDHEN, SYDVKM. The CDR3 is CASSSYLYDRGKETQYF. CDR3 DNA: TGTGCCAGCAGTTCGTACCTATACGACAGGGGCAAGGAGACCCAGTACTTC.

The chain combines TRBV10-3 with TRBJ2-7, with D tentatively TRBD1 (6 bases). The CDR3 is 14 residues long. V lost 3 bases and J 3 bases, leaving 12 bases between the germline ends. The germline V gene has CDR1 ENHRY and CDR2 SYGVKD. The CDR3 DNA reads as TGTGCCATCAGTGACCCCGGGACAAGCTACGAGCAGTACTTC. Its protein product is CAISDPGTSYEQYF.

The table lists this clonotype with a count of one. The chain employs TRBV29-1 and TRBJ2-7, with D perhaps being TRBD1 or TRBD2 (5 bases each). CDR3 length: 15 amino acids. V was cut by 7 bases and J by 1 base, with 20 bases left in between. Germline assignment: CDR1 SQVTM and CDR2 ANQGSEA. This CDR3 is CSAGLGAGASYEQYF. CDR3 nucleotide sequence: TGCAGCGCCGGGCTCGGGGCAGGTGCTTCCTACGAGCAGTACTTC.

V gene TRBV12-5 combines with J gene TRBJ2-1; no definite D call. Germline-derived CDR1 and CDR2 are LGHNT and FRNRAP. Trimming removed 3 bases from V and 8 bases from J, with 8 bases in between. This CDR3 contains 12 residues. The CDR3 nucleotides read TGTGCTAGTGGTTTTGGAGTCGATGAGCAGTTCTTC. It translates to CASGFGVDEQFF.

The V and J genes are TRBV6-1 and TRBJ1-6; D is undetermined. Trimming removed 7 bases from V and 0 bases from J, with 10 bases in between. Germline-derived CDR1 and CDR2 are MNHNS and SASEGT. The CDR3 totals 15 residues. CDR3 nucleotides: TGTGCCAGCATCCCAGGAAGCTCCTATAATTCACCCCTCCACTTT. This encodes CASIPGSSYNSPLHF.

The rearrangement links TRBV29-1 to TRBJ2-3, with 11 bases lining up with TRBD2. There are 14 residues in the CDR3. Germline trimming cut 4 bases from V and 5 bases from J; bases unmatched to any gene: 5. CDR1 and CDR2 (germline): SQVTM, ANQGSEA. This CDR3 reads CSVAGTSGGDTQYF. CDR3 nucleotides: TGCAGCGTTGCCGGGACTAGCGGAGGAGATACGCAGTATTTT.

The V call is TRBV4-1, the J call TRBJ2-5, with D unclear. The CDR3 spans 15 residues. Germline V lookup: CDR1 MGHRA, CDR2 YSYEKL. Between the trimmed V and J ends, which lost 4 bases and 1 base, there was a span of 13 bases. The CDR3 is CASSLVLGTQETQYF. The CDR3 nucleotides read TGCGCCAGCAGCCTTGTCCTCGGAACCCAAGAGACCCAGTACTTC.